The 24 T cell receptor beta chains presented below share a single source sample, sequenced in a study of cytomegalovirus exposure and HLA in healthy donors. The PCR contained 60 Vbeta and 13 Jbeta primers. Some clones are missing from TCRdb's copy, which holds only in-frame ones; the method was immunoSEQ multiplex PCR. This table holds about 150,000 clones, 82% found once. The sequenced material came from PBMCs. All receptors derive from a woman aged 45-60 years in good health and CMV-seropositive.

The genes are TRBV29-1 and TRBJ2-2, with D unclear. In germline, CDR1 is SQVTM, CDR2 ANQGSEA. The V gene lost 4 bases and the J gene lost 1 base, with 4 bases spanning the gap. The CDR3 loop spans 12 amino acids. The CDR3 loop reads CSVVRNTGELFF. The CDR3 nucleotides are TGCAGCGTTGTCAGGAACACCGGGGAGCTGTTTTTT.

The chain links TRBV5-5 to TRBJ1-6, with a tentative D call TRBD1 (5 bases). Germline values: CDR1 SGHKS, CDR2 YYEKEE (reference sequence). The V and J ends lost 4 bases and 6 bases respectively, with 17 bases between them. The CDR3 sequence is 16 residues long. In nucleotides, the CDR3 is TGTGCCAGCAGCCAAGAGGTGCAGGGCGGTAATTCACCCCTCCACTTT. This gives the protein CASSQEVQGGNSPLHF.

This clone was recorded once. The CDR3 reads CASSQTGGLDEQFF. The CDR3 region has the DNA TGCGCCAGCAGCCAAACGGGGGGGTTGGATGAGCAGTTCTTC. The J gene is TRBJ2-1, the V gene TRBV4-1, with 8 bases aligning to TRBD2. The V segment lost 2 bases and the J segment 8 bases; nucleotides outside the gene matches: 5. Germline CDR1 MGHRA, CDR2 YSYEKL. The CDR3 sequence is 14 residues long.

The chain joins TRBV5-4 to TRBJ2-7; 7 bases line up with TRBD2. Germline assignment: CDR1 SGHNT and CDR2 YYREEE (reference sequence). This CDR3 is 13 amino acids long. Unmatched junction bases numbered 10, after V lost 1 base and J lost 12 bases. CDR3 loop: CASSLMYGREGYF. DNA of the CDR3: TGTGCCAGCAGCTTGATGTATGGGAGGGAGGGGTACTTC. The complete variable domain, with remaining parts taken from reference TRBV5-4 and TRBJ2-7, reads ETGVTQSPTHLIKTRGQQVTLRCSSQSGHNTVSWYQQALGQGPQFIFQYYREEENGRGNFPPRFSGLQFPNYSSELNVNALELDDSALYLCASSLMYGREGYFGPGTRLTVT.

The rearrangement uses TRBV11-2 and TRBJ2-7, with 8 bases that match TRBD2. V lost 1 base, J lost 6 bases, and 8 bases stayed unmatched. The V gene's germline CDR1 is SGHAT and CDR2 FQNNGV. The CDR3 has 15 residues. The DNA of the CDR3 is TGTGCCAGCAGCTTAGCCCCCACGACTAGCGCCGAGCAGTACTTC. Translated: CASSLAPTTSAEQYF. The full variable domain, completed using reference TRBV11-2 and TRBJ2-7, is EAGVAQSPRYKIIEKRQSVAFWCNPISGHATLYWYQQILGQGPKLLIQFQNNGVVDDSQLPKDRFSAERLKGVDSTLKIQPAKLEDSAVYLCASSLAPTTSAEQYFGPGTRLTVT.

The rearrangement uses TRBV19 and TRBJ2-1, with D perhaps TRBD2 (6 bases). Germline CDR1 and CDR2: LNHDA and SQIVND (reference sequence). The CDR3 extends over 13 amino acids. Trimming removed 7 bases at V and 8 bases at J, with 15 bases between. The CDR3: CASNNRGGDEQFF. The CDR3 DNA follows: TGTGCCAGTAACAACCGGGGAGGAGATGAGCAGTTCTTC.

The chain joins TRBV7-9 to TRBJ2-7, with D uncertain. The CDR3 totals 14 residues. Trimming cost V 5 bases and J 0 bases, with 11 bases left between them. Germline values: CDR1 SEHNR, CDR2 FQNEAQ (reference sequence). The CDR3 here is CASSNLGSSYEQYF. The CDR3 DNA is TGTGCCAGCAGCAACTTGGGCAGCTCCTACGAGCAGTACTTC.

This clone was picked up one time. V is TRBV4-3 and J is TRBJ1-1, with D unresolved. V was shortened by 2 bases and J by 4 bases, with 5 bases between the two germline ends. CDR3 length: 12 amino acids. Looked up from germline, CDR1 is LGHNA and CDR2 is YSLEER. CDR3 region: CASSQTGTEAFF. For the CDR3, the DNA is TGCGCCAGCAGCCAAACTGGCACTGAAGCTTTCTTT.

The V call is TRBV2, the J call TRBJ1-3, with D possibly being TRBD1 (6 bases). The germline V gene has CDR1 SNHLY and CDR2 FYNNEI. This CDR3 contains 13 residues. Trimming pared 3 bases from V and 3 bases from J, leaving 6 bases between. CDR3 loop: CASSDRGGNTIYF. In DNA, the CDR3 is TGTGCCAGCAGTGACAGGGGTGGAAACACCATATATTTT.

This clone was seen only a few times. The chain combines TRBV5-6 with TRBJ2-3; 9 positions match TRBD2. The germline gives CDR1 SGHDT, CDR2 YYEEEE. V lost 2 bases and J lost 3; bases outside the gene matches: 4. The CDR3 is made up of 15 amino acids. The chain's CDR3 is CASSLGTSRTDTQYF. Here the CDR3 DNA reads TGTGCCAGCAGCTTAGGGACTAGCAGGACAGATACGCAGTATTTT.

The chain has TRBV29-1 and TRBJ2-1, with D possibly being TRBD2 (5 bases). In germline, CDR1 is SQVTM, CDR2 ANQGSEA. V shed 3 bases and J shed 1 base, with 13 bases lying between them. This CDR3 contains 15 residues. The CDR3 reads CSVDGLAQSYNEQFF. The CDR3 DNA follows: TGCAGCGTTGATGGGCTAGCTCAATCCTACAATGAGCAGTTCTTC.

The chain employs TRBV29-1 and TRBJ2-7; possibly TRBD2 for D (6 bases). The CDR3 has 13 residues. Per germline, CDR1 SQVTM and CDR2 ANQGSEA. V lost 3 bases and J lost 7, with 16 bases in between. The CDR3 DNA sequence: TGCAGCGTTGACGTTTGGGAGGATGGGGAGCAGTACTTC. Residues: CSVDVWEDGEQYF.

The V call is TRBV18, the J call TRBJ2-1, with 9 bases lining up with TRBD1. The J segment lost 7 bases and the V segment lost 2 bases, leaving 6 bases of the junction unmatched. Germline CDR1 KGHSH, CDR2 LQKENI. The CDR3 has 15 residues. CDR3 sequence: CASSPGRQGDNEQFF. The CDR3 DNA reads TGTGCCAGCTCACCAGGGAGACAGGGGGATAATGAGCAGTTCTTC.

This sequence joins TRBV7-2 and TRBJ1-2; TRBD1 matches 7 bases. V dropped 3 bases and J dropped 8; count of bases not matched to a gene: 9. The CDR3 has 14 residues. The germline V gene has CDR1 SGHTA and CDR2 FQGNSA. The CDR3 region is CASSFARGPVGYTF. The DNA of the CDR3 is TGTGCCAGCAGCTTCGCTAGGGGGCCGGTAGGCTACACCTTC. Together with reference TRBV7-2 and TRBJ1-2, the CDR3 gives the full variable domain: GAGVSQSPSNKVTEKGKDVELRCDPISGHTALYWYRQSLGQGLEFLIYFQGNSAPDKSGLPSDRFSAERTGGSVSTLTIQRTQQEDSAVYLCASSFARGPVGYTFGSGTRLTVV.

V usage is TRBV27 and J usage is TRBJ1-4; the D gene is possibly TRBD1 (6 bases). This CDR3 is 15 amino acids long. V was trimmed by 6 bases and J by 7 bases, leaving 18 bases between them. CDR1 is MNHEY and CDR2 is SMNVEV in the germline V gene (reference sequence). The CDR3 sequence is CASRGQSLGVEKLFF. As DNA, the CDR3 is TGTGCCAGCAGAGGACAGTCCCTGGGGGTTGAAAAACTGTTTTTT. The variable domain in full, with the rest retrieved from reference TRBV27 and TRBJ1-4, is EAQVTQNPRYLITVTGKKLTVTCSQNMNHEYMSWYRQDPGLGLRQIYYSMNVEVTDKGDVPEGYKVSRKEKRNFPLILESPSPNQTSLYFCASRGQSLGVEKLFFGSGTQLSVL.

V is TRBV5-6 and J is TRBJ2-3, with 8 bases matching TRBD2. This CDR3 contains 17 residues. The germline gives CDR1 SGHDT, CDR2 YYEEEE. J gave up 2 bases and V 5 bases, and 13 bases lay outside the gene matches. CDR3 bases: TGTGCCAGCAGTCTGCCGGGGGGGGCCTTTATCACAGATACGCAGTATTTT. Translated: CASSLPGGAFITDTQYF. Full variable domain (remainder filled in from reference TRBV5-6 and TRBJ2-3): DAGVTQSPTHLIKTRGQQVTLRCSPKSGHDTVSWYQQALGQGPQFIFQYYEEEERQRGNFPDRFSGHQFPNYSSELNVNALLLGDSALYLCASSLPGGAFITDTQYFGPGTRLTVL.

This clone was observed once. The CDR3 coding sequence is TGCGCCAGCAGTCTGGGACTCCGCAATCAGCCCCAGCATTTT. Translation gives CASSLGLRNQPQHF. The V gene is TRBV23-1, the J gene TRBJ1-5; D might be TRBD1 (5 bases). TRBV23-1 is identified as an open reading frame with a role that is uncertain. V was clipped by 4 bases and J by 2 bases, with 9 bases between them. This CDR3 comprises 14 residues.

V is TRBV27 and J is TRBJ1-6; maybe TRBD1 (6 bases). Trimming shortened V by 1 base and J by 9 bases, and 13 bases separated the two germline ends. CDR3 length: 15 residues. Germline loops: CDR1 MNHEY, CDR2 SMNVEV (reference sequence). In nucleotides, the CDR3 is TGTGCCAGCAGTTTATTGCCACAGGGTGGTTCACCCCTCCACTTT. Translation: CASSLLPQGGSPLHF.

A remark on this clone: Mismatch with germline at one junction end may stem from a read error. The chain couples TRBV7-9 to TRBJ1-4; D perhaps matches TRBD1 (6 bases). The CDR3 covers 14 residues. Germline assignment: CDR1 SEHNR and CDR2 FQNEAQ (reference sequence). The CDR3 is CSSSRQAGGEKLFF. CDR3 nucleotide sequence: TGTTCCAGCAGTCGACAGGCTGGGGGTGAAAAACTGTTTTTT.

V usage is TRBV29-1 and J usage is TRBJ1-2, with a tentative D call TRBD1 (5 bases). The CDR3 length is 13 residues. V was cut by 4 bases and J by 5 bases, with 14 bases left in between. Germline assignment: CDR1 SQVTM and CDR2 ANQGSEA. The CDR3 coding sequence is TGCAGCGTTGCAAGGGGCAGTAATTATGGCTACACCTTC. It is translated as CSVARGSNYGYTF.

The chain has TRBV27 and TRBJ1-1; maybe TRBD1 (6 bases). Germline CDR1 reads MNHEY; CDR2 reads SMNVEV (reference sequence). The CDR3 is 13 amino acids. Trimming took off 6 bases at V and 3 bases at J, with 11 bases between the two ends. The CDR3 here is CASSYRADTEAFF. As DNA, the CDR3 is TGTGCCAGCAGCTACAGGGCGGACACTGAAGCTTTCTTT.

CDR3 coding DNA: TGTGCCAGCAGCTTTAGCGGGACTAGCGGATCAGATACGCAGTATTTT. Translated: CASSFSGTSGSDTQYF. The V gene is TRBV7-6, the J gene TRBJ2-3, with 11 bases that match TRBD2. This CDR3 contains 16 residues. Germline V gene sequence: CDR1 SGHVS, CDR2 FNYEAQ. V lost 3 bases, J lost 4 bases, and 6 bases stayed unmatched.

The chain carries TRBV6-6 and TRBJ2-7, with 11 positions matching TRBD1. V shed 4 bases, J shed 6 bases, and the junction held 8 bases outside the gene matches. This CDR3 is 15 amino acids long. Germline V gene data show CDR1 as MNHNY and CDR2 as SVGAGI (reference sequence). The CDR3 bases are TGTGCCAGCAGTTCCCACGGACAGGGGGCCGGCGAGCAGTACTTC. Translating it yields CASSSHGQGAGEQYF.

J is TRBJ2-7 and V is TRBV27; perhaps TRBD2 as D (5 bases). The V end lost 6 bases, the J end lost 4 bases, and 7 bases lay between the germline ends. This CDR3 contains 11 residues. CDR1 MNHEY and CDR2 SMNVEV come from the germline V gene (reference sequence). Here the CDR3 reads CASSGGYEQYF. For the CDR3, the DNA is TGTGCCAGCAGCGGCGGGTACGAGCAGTACTTC.